This T cell receptor beta chain originates from a study of blood T cell repertoires in COVID-19. Study summary: The origin of the acute and convalescent COVID-19 samples was the United States, Italy and Spain. PBMCs, B-cell-depleted T cells, or T cells provided the cDNA or gDNA that made up the material.

Original handling: By means of reference gene primer amplification, nucleated cell counts were estimated. TCRdb's copy holds only in-frame clones and misses some; the assay was immunoSEQ multiplex PCR. V, J and clone size were drawn from that table, and D and trimming were deduced from the DNA. This repertoire shows roughly 320,000 clones, 85% found once; its top ten account for 7.2%. The V end lost 4 bases, the J end lost 4 bases, and 16 bases lay between the germline ends. CDR1 and CDR2 (germline): MNHEY, SVGAGI. The CDR3 length is 15 residues. This clone has just one count. This TCR was recovered from a human donor in a cohort sampled during active COVID-19. The source material was peripheral blood. This chain links TRBV6-5 with TRBJ1-2, with D possibly being TRBD1 (6 bases). The CDR3 nucleotides are TGTGCCAGCAGTTCCCCGGGACAAGGGATCTATGGCTACACCTTC. This sequence encodes CASSSPGQGIYGYTF.